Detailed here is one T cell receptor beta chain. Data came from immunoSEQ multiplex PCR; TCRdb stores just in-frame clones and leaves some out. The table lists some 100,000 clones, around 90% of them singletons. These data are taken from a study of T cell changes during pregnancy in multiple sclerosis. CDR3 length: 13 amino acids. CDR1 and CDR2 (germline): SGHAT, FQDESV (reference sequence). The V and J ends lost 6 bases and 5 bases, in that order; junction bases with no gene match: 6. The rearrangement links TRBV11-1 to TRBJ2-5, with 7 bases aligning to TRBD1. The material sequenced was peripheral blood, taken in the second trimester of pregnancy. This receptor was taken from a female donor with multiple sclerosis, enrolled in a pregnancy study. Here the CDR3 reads CASRADRAETQYF. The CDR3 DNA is TGTGCCAGCAGGGCAGACAGGGCGGAGACCCAGTACTTC.